These T cell receptor beta chains were read from a single sample in a study of graft-versus-host responses after intestinal transplantation. Their cognate antigens are unknown. The assay was immunoSEQ multiplex PCR, and TCRdb's table has in-frame clones only and misses some. The table shows around 100,000 clones, with over 75% occurring only once. Sequenced here: unstimulated CD4+ T cells sorted from spleen or lymph node cells, sampled before transplant. Every receptor here comes from a human donor who was the organ donor for an intestinal transplant. Both conserved end residues are part of each CDR3. A D gene is named only where the DNA matches it firmly. Some rows mark clone size as missing; the rest say once, few, many or name a class of expanded clone.

>TRBJ2-3|.|TRBV7-3|.
CASSSRSEDTQYF
TGTGCCAGCAGCTCAAGGTCAGAGGATACGCAGTATTTT
>TRBJ1-2|.|TRBV28|.
CASSLQGPGPSYGYTF
TGTGCCAGCAGTTTGCAGGGGCCCGGACCCTCCTATGGCTACACCTTC
>TRBJ1-1|.|TRBV5-6|.
CASRTLGERTEAFF
TGTGCCAGCAGGACTTTAGGAGAGCGCACTGAAGCTTTCTTT
>TRBJ1-6|once|TRBV29-1|.
CSVEETRNSPLHF
TGCAGCGTTGAAGAGACCCGTAATTCACCCCTCCACTTT
>TRBJ2-5|.|TRBV5-4|TRBD2
CASSPGTSGVQETQYF
TGTGCCAGCAGCCCCGGGACTAGCGGGGTCCAAGAGACCCAGTACTTC
>TRBJ2-3|.|TRBV7-8|TRBD1
CASSLAGGLIPSDTQYF
TGTGCCAGCAGCTTAGCAGGGGGCCTCATCCCGTCGGATACGCAGTATTTT
>TRBJ2-2|.|TRBV18|.
CASSLAPGGKNTGELFF
TGTGCCAGCTCACTAGCCCCAGGAGGGAAGAACACCGGGGAGCTGTTTTTT
>TRBJ1-3|.|TRBV19|.
CASSIPPGRPNSGNTIYF
TGTGCCAGTAGTATACCCCCGGGAAGACCAAACTCTGGAAACACCATATATTTT
>TRBJ2-7|once|TRBV10-3|TRBD2
CAIRKGPGLEEYEQYF
TGTGCCATCAGAAAAGGACCGGGACTAGAGGAATACGAGCAGTACTTC
>TRBJ1-6|.|TRBV5-1|.
CASSLDYNSPLHF
TGCGCCAGCAGCTTGGACTATAATTCACCCCTCCACTTT